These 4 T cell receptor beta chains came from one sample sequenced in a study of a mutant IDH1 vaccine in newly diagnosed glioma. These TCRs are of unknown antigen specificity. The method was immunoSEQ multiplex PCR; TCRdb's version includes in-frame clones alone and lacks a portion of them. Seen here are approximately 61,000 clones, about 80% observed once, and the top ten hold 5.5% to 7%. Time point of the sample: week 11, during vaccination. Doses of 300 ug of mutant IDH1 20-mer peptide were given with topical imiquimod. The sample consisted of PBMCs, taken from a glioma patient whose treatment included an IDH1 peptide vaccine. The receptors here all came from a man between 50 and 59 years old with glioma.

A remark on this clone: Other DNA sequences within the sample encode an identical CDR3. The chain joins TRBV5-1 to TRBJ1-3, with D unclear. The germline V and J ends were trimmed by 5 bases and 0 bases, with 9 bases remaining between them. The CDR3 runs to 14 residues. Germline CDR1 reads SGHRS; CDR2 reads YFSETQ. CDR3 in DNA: TGCGCCAGCAGGGAACCGAGCTCTGGAAACACCATATATTTT. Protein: CASREPSSGNTIYF.

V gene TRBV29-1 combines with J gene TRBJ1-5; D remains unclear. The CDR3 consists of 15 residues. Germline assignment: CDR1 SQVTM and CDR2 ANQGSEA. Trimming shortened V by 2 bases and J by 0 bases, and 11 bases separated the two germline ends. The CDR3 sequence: CSVELAGYSNQPQHF. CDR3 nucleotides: TGCAGCGTTGAATTAGCCGGCTATAGCAATCAGCCCCAGCATTTT. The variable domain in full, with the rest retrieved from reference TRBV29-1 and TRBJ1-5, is SAVISQKPSRDICQRGTSLTIQCQVDSQVTMMFWYRQQPGQSLTLIATANQGSEATYESGFVIDKFPISRPNLTFSTLTVSNMSPEDSSIYLCSVELAGYSNQPQHFGDGTRLSIL.

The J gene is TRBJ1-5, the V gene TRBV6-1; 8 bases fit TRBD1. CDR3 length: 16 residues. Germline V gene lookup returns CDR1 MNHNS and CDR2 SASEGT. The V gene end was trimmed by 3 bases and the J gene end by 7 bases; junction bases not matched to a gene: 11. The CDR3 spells CASSEGAGGAGQPQHF. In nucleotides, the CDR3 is TGTGCCAGCAGTGAGGGTGCAGGGGGCGCGGGGCAGCCCCAGCATTTT.

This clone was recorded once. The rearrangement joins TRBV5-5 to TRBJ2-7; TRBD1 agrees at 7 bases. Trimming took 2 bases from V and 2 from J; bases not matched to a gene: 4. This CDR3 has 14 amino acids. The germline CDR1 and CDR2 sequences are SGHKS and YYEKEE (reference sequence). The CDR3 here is CASSLSTGAYEQYF. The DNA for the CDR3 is TGTGCCAGCAGCTTATCAACAGGGGCCTACGAGCAGTACTTC.